The next 29 T cell receptor beta chains were all read from a single sample in a study of T cell repertoires in cytomegalovirus infection. TCRdb itself ran the reads through MiXCR, one entry per CDR3 protein. This table has about 250,000 distinct CDR3 sequences, around 6.2% appearing once. The sequencing input was PBMCs. Receptors originate from a human donor in good health (CMV status not recorded). Some clones in this sample may be carry-over from other donors' samples.

Comments on this clonotype: Being one base from a much bigger clone, this may be a read error. CDR3 DNA: TGTACCAGCAGTTTCATTACCCCACGGCGAGGGACTGAAGCTTTCTTT. This gives the protein CTSSFITPRRGTEAFF. The chain combines TRBV6-2 or TRBV6-3 with TRBJ1-1; D is unclear. The CDR3 contains 16 residues. The germline V gene encodes CDR1 MNHEY and CDR2 SVGEGT.

In this sample, this clonotype turned up a few times. The gene calls are TRBV19 and TRBJ1-2; possible D gene TRBD1, 5 bases. Per the germline V gene, CDR1 is LNHDA and CDR2 is SQIVND (reference sequence). CDR3 length equals 14 residues. Trimming stripped 7 bases from V and 5 bases from J, with 17 bases between. The CDR3 DNA sequence: TGTGCCAGTACTCAAGGGACTGCGGCTTATGGCTACACCTTC. Encoded protein: CASTQGTAAYGYTF.

This clonotype has a count of ten or more. The chain couples TRBV6-2 or TRBV6-3 to TRBJ1-1; D call uncertain. V was cut by 0 bases and J by 6 bases, with 11 bases left in between. Germline loops: CDR1 MNHEY, CDR2 SVGEGT. There are 14 residues in the CDR3. CDR3 coding DNA: TGTGCCAGCAGTTACTCGACTGGTACGGCTGAAGCTTTCTTT. Protein sequence: CASSYSTGTAEAFF.

The sample holds many counts of this clonotype. This sequence joins TRBV7-2 and TRBJ2-3, with 12 bases that match TRBD2. V shed 5 bases and J 3 bases; nucleotides not matched to a gene: 9. Germline CDR1 reads SGHTA; CDR2 reads FQGNSA. CDR3 length: 17 amino acids. The CDR3 loop reads CASSTTSGGTGTDTQYF. As DNA, the CDR3 is TGTGCCAGCAGCACGACTAGCGGGGGCACTGGGACAGATACGCAGTATTTT.

This clonotype was observed at least ten times. The chain is built from TRBV7-9 and TRBJ1-5; D gene unclear. There are 13 residues in the CDR3. Trimming removed 2 bases from V and 2 bases from J, with 4 bases in between. Germline V lookup: CDR1 SEHNR, CDR2 FQNEAQ (reference sequence). CDR3 sequence (DNA): TGTGCCAGCAGCTTATACGGCAATCAGCCCCAGCATTTT. Amino acids: CASSLYGNQPQHF.

In this sample, this clonotype turned up many times. The chain links TRBV6-1 to TRBJ1-1, with D tentatively TRBD1 (5 bases). The V and J ends lost 6 bases and 3 bases respectively, with 11 bases between them. Germline V gene sequence: CDR1 MNHNS, CDR2 SASEGT. This CDR3 has 13 amino acids. CDR3 residues: CASRLGGDTEAFF. CDR3 nucleotides: TGTGCCAGCAGATTGGGGGGGGACACTGAAGCTTTCTTT.

Regarding this clonotype: A read error may be the cause here, since a much bigger clone is one base away. The J gene is TRBJ1-4, the V gene TRBV2; no firm D call. Germline lookup yields CDR1 SNHLY and CDR2 FYNNEI. The CDR3 is made up of 12 amino acids. The CDR3 nucleotides read TGTGGCAGCAGTTACGGGTTCGAAAAACTGTTTTTT. This sequence encodes CGSSYGFEKLFF.

The chain combines TRBV12-3 or TRBV12-4 with TRBJ2-3, with 9 bases lining up with TRBD1. The V segment lost 6 bases and the J segment 6 bases; nucleotides outside the gene matches: 10. There are 15 residues in the CDR3. CDR3 in amino acids: CASRGQGSGWDTQYF. CDR3 in DNA: TGTGCCAGCAGAGGACAGGGGTCGGGTTGGGATACGCAGTATTTT.

This clonotype was observed at least ten times. The V and J genes are TRBV12-3 or TRBV12-4 and TRBJ2-2; TRBD1 aligns across 7 bases. Trimming took 3 bases from V and 5 from J; bases not matched to a gene: 6. The CDR3 has 15 amino acids. In DNA form, the CDR3 reads TGTGCCAGCAGTTTTTACAGGGGTGAGACCGGGGAGCTGTTTTTT. Protein: CASSFYRGETGELFF.

This clonotype was seen many times. The chain couples TRBV10-3 to TRBJ1-6; 9 bases map to TRBD1. CDR1 ENHRY and CDR2 SYGVKD come from the germline V gene. V lost 7 bases to trimming and J lost 7 bases; unmatched junction nucleotides: 5. CDR3 size: 14 residues. The CDR3 DNA is TGTGCCATCAAATTGACAGGGGGAAATTCACCCCTCCACTTT. It yields the protein CAIKLTGGNSPLHF.

This clonotype was seen ten or more times. V usage is TRBV7-2 and J usage is TRBJ1-3; D may be TRBD1 (6 bases). Looked up from germline, CDR1 is SGHTA and CDR2 is FQGNSA. The CDR3 totals 14 residues. V lost 8 bases and J lost 1, with 12 bases in between. Here the CDR3 reads CASGGGQSGNTIYF. In DNA, the CDR3 is TGTGCCAGCGGCGGGGGGCAGTCTGGAAACACCATATATTTT.

The sample holds one count of this clonotype. Possible read error: a much larger clone is one base away. The J gene is TRBJ1-1, the V gene TRBV30, with D uncertain. Germline CDR1 reads GTSNPN; CDR2 reads SVGIG (reference sequence). The CDR3 runs to 11 residues. V lost 5 bases, J lost 11 bases, and 15 bases lay in between. CDR3 region: CAWGTESVAFF. In nucleotides, the CDR3 is TGTGCCTGGGGAACGGAATCCGTCGCTTTCTTT. Looking up the rest from reference TRBV30 and TRBJ1-1 gives the full variable domain: SQTIHQWPATLVQPVGSPLSLECTVEGTSNPNLYWYRQAAGRGLQLLFYSVGIGQISSEVPQNLSASRPQDRQFILSSKKLLLSDSGFYLCAWGTESVAFFGQGTRLTVV.

This clonotype appeared many times. This rearrangement joins TRBV9 to TRBJ2-6; no firm D call. CDR1 and CDR2 (germline): SGDLS, YYNGEE. The CDR3 runs 17 residues. The V gene lost 2 bases and the J gene lost 0 bases, with 12 bases spanning the gap. The CDR3 is CASSVKYGNSGANVLTF. CDR3 nucleotide sequence: TGTGCCAGCAGCGTCAAGTACGGTAACTCTGGGGCCAACGTCCTGACTTTC.

This clonotype was counted ten times or more. V is TRBV29-1 and J is TRBJ1-2; no firm D call. Germline lookup yields CDR1 SQVTM and CDR2 ANQGSEA. With 6 bases removed from V and 2 bases from J, the gap between germline ends came to 16 bases. This CDR3 has 14 amino acids. This CDR3 reads CSVHTWTGNYGYTF. Here the CDR3 DNA reads TGCAGCGTCCATACCTGGACGGGAAACTATGGCTACACCTTC. Full variable domain (outside the CDR3, taken from reference TRBV29-1 and TRBJ1-2): SAVISQKPSRDICQRGTSLTIQCQVDSQVTMMFWYRQQPGQSLTLIATANQGSEATYESGFVIDKFPISRPNLTFSTLTVSNMSPEDSSIYLCSVHTWTGNYGYTFGSGTRLTVV.

The table lists this clonotype with a few counts. The V gene is TRBV24-1, the J gene TRBJ2-7; no clear D. The CDR3 extends over 12 amino acids. Trimming left V 3 bases short and J 3 bases short, with 5 bases between. Germline V gene data show CDR1 as KGHDR and CDR2 as SFDVKD. The CDR3 nucleotides are TGTGCCACCAGTGATAGTTTCTACGAGCAGTACTTC. As protein: CATSDSFYEQYF.

This clonotype was seen many times. The rearrangement uses TRBV24-1 and TRBJ2-3, with D unresolved. Germline V gives CDR1 KGHDR, CDR2 SFDVKD. The V end was cut by 4 bases, the J end by 0 bases, with 10 bases between. The CDR3 covers 15 residues. The CDR3 nucleotides are TGTGCCACCAGTGACCCCAGCCTCAGCACAGATACGCAGTATTTT. Translation: CATSDPSLSTDTQYF.

This clonotype was observed many times. The chain combines TRBV30 with TRBJ2-6; weak D call: TRBD2 (6 bases). V was trimmed by 1 base and J by 2 bases, leaving 9 bases between them. There are 15 residues in the CDR3. Per the germline V gene, CDR1 is GTSNPN and CDR2 is SVGIG (reference sequence). The CDR3 DNA reads as TGTGCCTGGAGTGCCGGAGGGGCTGGGGCCAACGTCCTGACTTTC. This translates into CAWSAGGAGANVLTF.

This clonotype was counted ten times or more. The chain is built from TRBV5-1 and TRBJ1-1; no definite D call. Trimming removed 4 bases at V and 4 bases at J, with 11 bases between. Germline V CDR1 and CDR2: SGHRS, YFSETQ. The CDR3 covers 13 residues. This CDR3 is CASSLALITEAFF. DNA of the CDR3: TGCGCCAGCAGCCTAGCGTTGATCACTGAAGCTTTCTTT. Full variable domain (missing parts from reference TRBV5-1 and TRBJ1-1): KAGVTQTPRYLIKTRGQQVTLSCSPISGHRSVSWYQQTPGQGLQFLFEYFSETQRNKGNFPGRFSGRQFSNSRSEMNVSTLELGDSALYLCASSLALITEAFFGQGTRLTVV.

This clonotype came up many times. V usage is TRBV20-1 and J usage is TRBJ1-1; D gene uncertain. Trimming shortened V by 0 bases and J by 3 bases, and 11 bases separated the two germline ends. Germline lookup yields CDR1 DFQATT and CDR2 SNEGSKA (reference sequence). CDR3 size: 14 residues. This chain's CDR3 is CSARDYSRDTEAFF. As DNA, the CDR3 is TGCAGTGCTAGAGATTATAGTCGGGACACTGAAGCTTTCTTT.

This clonotype was seen ten or more times. The chain recombines TRBV29-1 with TRBJ2-5, with D maybe TRBD1 (6 bases). Germline CDR1 and CDR2: SQVTM and ANQGSEA. This CDR3 has 12 amino acids. V lost 8 bases and J lost 6, with 16 bases in between. This CDR3 is CSKMGASQTQYF. The CDR3 DNA sequence: TGCAGCAAGATGGGGGCATCTCAGACCCAGTACTTC.

This clonotype was found many times. The gene calls are TRBV6-2 or TRBV6-3 and TRBJ2-1; 8 nucleotides match TRBD2. The CDR3 sequence is 16 residues long. The V gene end was trimmed by 4 bases and the J gene end by 5 bases; junction bases not matched to a gene: 10. Germline values: CDR1 MNHEY, CDR2 SVGEGT. The CDR3 protein is CASSWTPGGRDNEQFF. The DNA for the CDR3 is TGTGCCAGCAGTTGGACCCCGGGGGGGCGGGACAATGAGCAGTTCTTC.

This clonotype was observed many times. CDR3 sequence: CATKESQGGRMNTEAFF. The CDR3 DNA follows: TGTGCCACCAAGGAATCACAGGGGGGCCGAATGAACACTGAAGCTTTCTTT. The V and J genes are TRBV10-3 and TRBJ1-1; 8 bases agree with TRBD1. The CDR3 is 17 amino acids. J was trimmed by 0 bases and V by 10 bases; bases with no gene match: 16. The germline V gene encodes CDR1 ENHRY and CDR2 SYGVKD.

Ten or more counts support this clonotype. The CDR3 nucleotides are TGCAGCGTAGGACAGGATCGGGGCTACACCTTC. Translated, it gives CSVGQDRGYTF. The chain links TRBV29-1 to TRBJ1-2; 7 bases align to TRBD1. Germline V gives CDR1 SQVTM, CDR2 ANQGSEA. With V trimmed by 6 bases and J by 8 bases, 6 bases remained unmatched. The CDR3 has 11 amino acids. Looking up the rest from reference TRBV29-1 and TRBJ1-2 gives the full variable domain: SAVISQKPSRDICQRGTSLTIQCQVDSQVTMMFWYRQQPGQSLTLIATANQGSEATYESGFVIDKFPISRPNLTFSTLTVSNMSPEDSSIYLCSVGQDRGYTFGSGTRLTVV.

This clonotype has ten or more counts. In DNA, the CDR3 is TGTGCCACCAGCCCTGTTGACTCGACTGAGCAGTTCTTC. This encodes CATSPVDSTEQFF. The rearrangement links TRBV15 to TRBJ2-1; D ambiguous. CDR1 and CDR2 from the germline V gene are LNHNV and YYDKDF (reference sequence). The CDR3 runs 13 residues. V was cut by 5 bases and J by 9 bases, with 14 bases left in between.

In its sample, this clonotype was seen a few times. The V and J genes are TRBV28 and TRBJ1-2, with TRBD1 matching over 8 bases. The CDR3 has 14 amino acids. With 8 bases clipped from V and 4 bases from J, the junction kept 9 bases outside the gene matches. The germline V gene encodes CDR1 MDHEN and CDR2 SYDVKM. For the CDR3, the DNA is TGTGCCAGCGGAAGACAGGGGCGAGGCTATGGCTACACCTTC. Translation gives CASGRQGRGYGYTF.

This clonotype was observed at least ten times. V and J are TRBV29-1 and TRBJ1-3; a possible D gene is TRBD1 (6 bases). This CDR3 region has 12 residues. The germline V gene encodes CDR1 SQVTM and CDR2 ANQGSEA. Trimming took 4 bases from V and 9 from J, leaving 13 bases between them. CDR3 nucleotides: TGCAGCGTTGTCCCGGGAGGGGGCACCATATATTTT. This encodes CSVVPGGGTIYF.

This rearrangement joins TRBV5-1 to TRBJ2-2, with TRBD1 identical over 11 bases. Losses at the gene ends were 4 bases for V and 4 bases for J; bases not matched to a gene: 3. The CDR3 totals 15 residues. The germline V gene encodes CDR1 SGHRS and CDR2 YFSETQ. DNA of the CDR3: TGCGCCAGCAGCCCGGACAGGGGGCCCACCGGGGAGCTGTTTTTT. It encodes CASSPDRGPTGELFF.

Many counts were recorded for this clonotype. This CDR3 reads CASRGTSGGYEQFF. The CDR3 DNA is TGTGCCAGCAGGGGGACTAGCGGGGGGTATGAGCAGTTCTTC. V usage is TRBV2 and J usage is TRBJ2-1, with 15 nucleotides matching TRBD2. CDR3 length: 14 residues. V trimming: 6 bases; J trimming: 8 bases; junction bases outside the gene matches: 2. CDR1 and CDR2 from the germline V gene are SNHLY and FYNNEI.

The V call is TRBV6-2 or TRBV6-3, the J call TRBJ2-7; a weak D match, TRBD1 (6 bases). CDR3 length: 12 residues. Germline CDR1 MNHEY, CDR2 SVGEGT. Between the trimmed V and J ends, which lost 8 bases and 5 bases, there was a span of 13 bases. The CDR3 sequence is CASGHRAHEQYF. DNA for the CDR3: TGTGCCAGCGGACACAGGGCCCACGAGCAGTACTTC.